This TCR beta chain derives from a study of vaccination effects on CD4 cells after COVID-19. The data were produced by immunoSEQ multiplex PCR, yet TCRdb's version contains in-frame clones alone and is incomplete. The table includes 50,000 to 65,000 clones, more than 75% detected once. About this clone: Its specificity is unknown.

Study results and caveats: In healthy vaccinees, only 1 of 255 vaccine-induced clones cross-reacted with common cold coronaviruses. Early timepoints after infection were absent, and convalescent patients were few in the study.

Antigen-specific CD4+ T cells were expanded with viral peptide pools in the ViraFEST assay before sequencing. Following culture for approximately ten days, CD4+ T cells were isolated. Nucleocapsid antibodies were negative in the vaccine recipients, who had never had SARS-CoV-2 infection. In culture with around 9.1 IU/ml IL-2 and 9 to 10 ug/ml peptides, PBMC were grown at a few million per well. Half the medium was swapped for IL-2 medium on days 3 and 7. Trimming cost V 6 bases and J 8 bases, with 16 bases left between them. The CDR3 is 13 residues long. Per the germline V gene, CDR1 is MNHEY and CDR2 is SVGAGI.

This sequence joins TRBV6-5 and TRBJ1-2, with D perhaps TRBD1 (5 bases). Material: CD4+ T cells from PBMCs cultured with HCoV-OC43 spike peptides, obtained before COVID-19 vaccination. The subset is: HCoV-OC43 spike overlapping peptide pool stimulation. The TCR was taken from a human donor who received a COVID-19 vaccine. CDR3 sequence: CASRNSGTQGYTF. CDR3 sequence (DNA): TGTGCCAGCAGGAATTCAGGGACCCAAGGCTACACCTTC.